The present T cell receptor beta chain was sequenced within a study of CD8+ T cells in alopecia areata (dated by TCRdb to between 2017 and 2018). Notes on the research overall: The treated patients took part in an open-label pilot trial in which moderate-to-severe alopecia areata was treated with oral tofacitinib at 5 to 10 mg twice daily. In both human patients and the C3H/HeJ mouse model, the study applied high-throughput TCRbeta sequencing to look at T cell clonal expansion in alopecia areata. immunoSEQ multiplex PCR using 35 Vbeta forward primers and 13 Jbeta reverse primers was used to amplify TCRbeta CDR3 regions. Tofacitinib was given for 6 to 18 months, followed by 6 months of follow-up off drug to assess delayed response and recurrence. In humans, TCRbeta sequencing was performed on scalp tissue and on sorted CD4+ and CD8+ peripheral blood T cells from healthy controls and from patients with patchy or totalis/universalis alopecia areata. The RNA source kit depended on sample type: the PAXgene miRNA kit for fixed scalp, the miRNeasy kit for PBMCs, and the RNeasy kit for mouse skin. Clonality in the scalp was compared among normal scalp (n=4), patchy alopecia areata scalp (n=8), and alopecia totalis/universalis scalp (n=8). Biopsies were taken from tofacitinib-treated patients at baseline and again at 4 and 24 weeks into treatment, and several of those patients also had a later scalp biopsy. Disease severity in treated patients was measured with the SALT score, which quantifies the percentage of affected scalp surface area. What the work shows at the level of the full study, not this receptor alone: During tofacitinib treatment, many expanded lesional clones remained in scalp and blood, and this persistence may partly explain relapse after treatment is stopped. The treated cohort was small, with a single nonresponder, so links between baseline CD8+ expansion and response need larger studies. Scalp TCR repertoire analysis is complicated because resident alphabeta T cells in normal human skin are also sequenced, whereas mouse skin is dominated by gammadelta T cells. With tofacitinib, both scalp clonality and the number of expanded CD8+ clones among the top 100 scalp clones went down significantly. Compared with normal scalp, lesional scalp, particularly in alopecia totalis/universalis, had higher clonality and more expanded CD8+ clones, which suggests antigenic drive. Compared with mice, TCR sequences shared between patients were less clear, possibly partly because of HLA diversity across the patient population.

Libraries were prepared through the immunoSEQ multiplex PCR assay. RNA was extracted from all samples and reverse transcribed into cDNA as template for TCR sequencing. SuperScript III was used for first-strand cDNA synthesis, primed with a 2:1 mix of oligo-dT and random hexamers. A synthetic immune receptor repertoire was used to assess amplification bias, and residual bias was removed computationally. The original pipeline was this. After raw reads were preprocessed to remove errors, the CDR3 was defined following IMGT conventions as running from the conserved cysteine to phenylalanine. Clonality was calculated as 1 minus Shannon entropy normalized by log2 of the number of productive unique TCRs. Whether each scalp clone was CD4 or CD8 was inferred by checking scalp TCRbeta sequences against the CD4 and CD8 repertoires from sorted blood. TCRdb retrieved this table from immuneACCESS and kept in-frame rearrangements only. Not all clones are present; in checked studies, unresolved V genes account for under half, and no reason is known for the remainder. That table supplies the V and J calls and clone size; D and trimming were determined from the DNA. For this sample there are roughly 190,000 clones; 60% appear just once. Of the sample, about 0.65% is held by the ten largest clones.

This specimen's time point label, interpreted: around 4 weeks on oral tofacitinib. What the treatment or condition label conveys for this sample: oral pan-JAK inhibitor, 5-10 mg twice daily. Lesional scalp punch biopsies and peripheral blood were obtained from alopecia areata patients. PBMCs were isolated by density centrifugation and stained for CD3, CD4 and CD8, and CD4+ and CD8+ T cells were sorted on a FACSAria. With regard to this clone: What antigen it recognizes has not been identified. It may be a read error: a sequence one base away is much more abundant.

V sheds 1 base and J sheds 4 bases, leaving 1 base between their ends. Taken from the germline V gene (reference sequence), the CDR1 and CDR2 loops are SEHNR and FQNEAQ. There are 11 amino acids in the CDR3, from cysteine to phenylalanine inclusive. The retained sequence is limited to the CDR3, 33 bases, with the frame set at the first base. The TCR was taken from a human donor with alopecia areata. The sequence links TRBV7-9 to TRBJ1-2, with no D gene named confidently. This sample comprised CD4+ T cells sorted from blood, obtained at week 4, from a patient treated with tofacitinib. This receptor has the CDR3 CASSLVYGYTF. The DNA sequence is given as TGTGCCAGCAGCTTAGTCTATGGCTACACCTTC.